Shown below are 6 T cell receptor beta chains from a single sample sequenced in a study of T-cell memory formation after mild COVID-19. In TCRdb, the 5' RACE reads were re-called with MiXCR into one record per CDR3 protein. The data show approximately 230,000 distinct CDR3 sequences, roughly 15% seen once. The sequenced material came from PBMCs or a T cell subset sorted from them (not recorded which). The receptor set was obtained from a man between 18 and 35 years old who had mild COVID-19 (a few samples of this study predate the infection). Cell type and time point are not known.

The rearrangement joins TRBV12-3 or TRBV12-4 to TRBJ2-5; D gene uncertain. V dropped 3 bases and J dropped 4 bases, with 9 bases sitting between them. This CDR3 has 13 amino acids. The CDR3 spells CASSFDGVETQYF. CDR3 nucleotide sequence: TGTGCCAGCAGTTTTGACGGTGTAGAGACCCAGTACTTC.

The chain links TRBV5-1 to TRBJ1-3, with 7 nucleotides matching TRBD1. Germline CDR1 is SGHRS and CDR2 is YFSETQ. The CDR3 totals 15 residues. The V gene end was trimmed by 4 bases and the J gene end by 2 bases; junction bases not matched to a gene: 6. The CDR3 is CASSPGTATGNTIYF. In DNA form, the CDR3 reads TGCGCCAGCAGCCCCGGGACAGCTACTGGAAACACCATATATTTT.

The V call is TRBV25-1, the J call TRBJ1-3; 9 nucleotides match TRBD1. With V trimmed by 4 bases and J by 4 bases, 11 bases remained unmatched. Germline V gives CDR1 MGHDK, CDR2 SYGVNS. The CDR3 extends over 17 amino acids. The DNA of the CDR3 is TGTGCCAGCAGTGCCATGCCGGGACAGGGAACGGGAAACACCATATATTTT. This sequence encodes CASSAMPGQGTGNTIYF.

Only a few counts were recorded for this clonotype. This chain links TRBV2 with TRBJ1-5; 9 bases fit TRBD1. Germline V gene data show CDR1 as SNHLY and CDR2 as FYNNEI. The CDR3 length is 13 residues. J was trimmed by 5 bases and V by 10 bases; bases with no gene match: 6. In DNA form, the CDR3 reads TGTGCCACCCAGGGACAGGGTTATCAGCCCCAGCATTTT. Translating gives CATQGQGYQPQHF.

The V gene is TRBV4-1, the J gene TRBJ2-1, with 7 bases fitting TRBD1. V lost 3 bases and J lost 8; bases outside the gene matches: 7. This CDR3 is 14 amino acids long. Germline V gene lookup returns CDR1 MGHRA and CDR2 YSYEKL. Here the CDR3 reads CASSQVLQGDEQFF. CDR3 sequence (DNA): TGCGCCAGCAGCCAGGTGCTCCAGGGGGATGAGCAGTTCTTC.

This clonotype was counted at least ten times. CDR3 nucleotides: TGCGCCAGCAGCTTGACGGGTTCTAACTATGGCTACACCTTC. It is translated as CASSLTGSNYGYTF. The chain links TRBV5-1 to TRBJ1-2, with unresolved D. V gave up 1 base and J gave up 0 bases, with 7 bases separating them. Per germline, CDR1 SGHRS and CDR2 YFSETQ. This CDR3 region has 14 residues.